The rows below give T cell receptor beta chains drawn from one sample of a study of T cell responses to AZD1222 COVID-19 vaccine. The data were produced by immunoSEQ multiplex PCR, yet TCRdb's version contains in-frame clones alone and is incomplete. The sample consists of roughly 150,000 clones, about 91% of them appearing once. The specimen was peripheral blood, collected on day 0 of MenACWY control vaccination. The receptors were sampled from an adult in good health. Both conserved end residues are part of each CDR3. D genes are given only for firm matches. Size is omitted from some rows. Given values are once, few, many or a class for expanded clones.

v_call,clone_size,j_call,d_call,cdr3_aa,cdr3_nt
TRBV24-1,-,TRBJ1-1,-,CATKGMNTEAFF,TGTGCCACCAAAGGGATGAACACTGAAGCTTTCTTT
TRBV29-1,-,TRBJ1-2,-,CSVVAYKLDYGYTF,TGCAGCGTTGTGGCGTACAAACTCGACTATGGCTACACCTTC
TRBV11-3,-,TRBJ1-2,-,CASSREAHYGYTF,TGTGCCAGCAGCCGAGAGGCCCACTATGGCTACACCTTC
TRBV5-6,-,TRBJ2-1,-,CASSLLAVRDEQFF,TGTGCCAGCAGCTTGCTAGCTGTACGGGATGAGCAGTTCTTC
TRBV7-9,-,TRBJ1-1,-,CASKKGENTEAFF,TGTGCCAGCAAAAAAGGGGAGAACACTGAAGCTTTCTTT
TRBV30,once,TRBJ1-1,TRBD1,CAWSGDRGVNTEAFF,TGTGCCTGGAGTGGAGACAGGGGAGTGAACACTGAAGCTTTCTTT
TRBV6-6,-,TRBJ1-4,TRBD1,CASTFAGQGLEKLFF,TGTGCCAGCACCTTCGCCGGACAGGGCCTTGAAAAACTGTTTTTT
TRBV24-1,-,TRBJ1-2,TRBD1,CATSDHRGRGYGYTF,TGTGCCACCAGTGACCACAGGGGGCGCGGATATGGCTACACCTTC
TRBV19,-,TRBJ2-5,-,CASSDSGRGRETQYF,TGTGCCAGTAGTGATTCTGGCCGGGGACGCGAGACCCAGTACTTC
TRBV4-1,-,TRBJ2-5,TRBD2,CASSHPGLAGGPYQETQYF,TGCGCCAGCAGCCATCCCGGACTAGCGGGGGGCCCGTACCAAGAGACCCAGTACTTC
TRBV2,-,TRBJ1-2,TRBD1,CASRSGTGGYGYGYTF,TGTGCCAGCAGGTCCGGGACAGGGGGTTACGGCTATGGCTACACCTTC
TRBV7-9,once,TRBJ1-6,TRBD1,CASSPPGGDNSPLHF,TGTGCCAGCAGCCCCCCAGGGGGGGATAATTCACCCCTCCACTTT
TRBV18,once,TRBJ2-1,TRBD2,CASSRLAGPNNEQFF,TGTGCCAGCTCCCGACTAGCGGGACCAAACAATGAGCAGTTCTTC
TRBV14,-,TRBJ2-5,-,CASSQIVGQQETQYF,TGTGCCAGCAGCCAAATTGTGGGGCAACAAGAGACCCAGTACTTC
TRBV28,-,TRBJ1-1,-,CASTTDRAEAFF,TGTGCCAGCACCACGGACCGAGCTGAAGCTTTCTTT
TRBV4-2,-,TRBJ2-3,TRBD2,CASSDPSGSTDTQYF,TGTGCCAGCAGCGACCCTAGCGGAAGCACAGATACGCAGTATTTT
TRBV5-5,once,TRBJ1-2,-,CASSLLRMALNGYTF,TGTGCCAGCAGCTTGCTCAGGATGGCATTGAATGGCTACACCTTC
TRBV6-2/TRBV6-3,-,TRBJ1-5,-,CASSYSTPNQPQHF,TGTGCCAGCAGTTACTCTACACCCAATCAGCCCCAGCATTTT
TRBV30,-,TRBJ1-3,-,CAWTLRAHRNTIYF,TGTGCCTGGACTCTCAGGGCCCATAGAAACACCATATATTTT
TRBV18,-,TRBJ2-2,TRBD1,CASSTPGGFVTGELFF,TGTGCCAGCTCGACACCAGGGGGTTTCGTCACCGGGGAGCTGTTTTTT
TRBV30,-,TRBJ1-4,-,CALSDRVNEKLFF,TGTGCCCTGTCAGACAGAGTTAATGAAAAACTGTTTTTT
TRBV2,-,TRBJ2-3,-,CASKQSGTYTDTQYF,TGTGCCAGCAAACAATCCGGGACTTACACAGATACGCAGTATTTT
TRBV7-9,-,TRBJ1-1,-,CASRAARGTNTEAFF,TGTGCCAGCAGAGCTGCTCGGGGTACCAACACTGAAGCTTTCTTT
TRBV24-1,-,TRBJ1-2,-,CATSEGTSRYGYTF,TGTGCCACCAGTGAGGGGACCAGTAGGTATGGCTACACCTTC
TRBV11-3,-,TRBJ2-2,-,CASSFTGTGELFF,TGTGCCAGCAGCTTCACGGGAACCGGGGAGCTGTTTTTT
TRBV6-2/TRBV6-3,-,TRBJ1-2,-,CASSYDGGRGYGYTF,TGTGCCAGCAGTTACGACGGGGGCCGGGGGTATGGCTACACCTTC
TRBV2,-,TRBJ2-3,-,CASTTSRDTTDTQYF,TGTGCCAGCACTACGAGCAGGGACACTACAGATACGCAGTATTTT
TRBV19,once,TRBJ2-7,-,CASRRGDSLSYEQYF,TGTGCCAGTAGACGGGGGGACAGCCTTTCCTACGAGCAGTACTTC
TRBV18,-,TRBJ1-5,-,CASSPPGRGNQPQHF,TGTGCCAGCTCACCTCCGGGAAGGGGCAATCAGCCCCAGCATTTT
TRBV24-1,-,TRBJ1-2,TRBD1,CATSDSQTGGSYGYTF,TGTGCCACCAGTGATTCACAGACAGGGGGCAGCTATGGCTACACCTTC
TRBV6-5,-,TRBJ2-5,TRBD2,CASSYSALAGETQYF,TGTGCCAGCAGTTACTCGGCACTAGCGGGAGAGACCCAGTACTTC
TRBV11-2,-,TRBJ1-1,-,CASSSDRGASMNTEAFF,TGTGCCAGCAGCTCCGACCGGGGCGCGTCAATGAACACTGAAGCTTTCTTT
TRBV4-2,-,TRBJ2-2,TRBD2,CASSPGLAGANTGELFF,TGTGCCAGCAGCCCCGGACTAGCGGGGGCGAACACCGGGGAGCTGTTTTTT
TRBV4-1,-,TRBJ2-2,-,CASSQEAANTGELFF,TGCGCCAGCAGCCAAGAGGCAGCGAACACCGGGGAGCTGTTTTTT
TRBV19,-,TRBJ1-1,TRBD1,CASSPGQGLTAFF,TGTGCCAGTAGTCCGGGACAGGGGTTAACAGCTTTCTTT